Presented here are 29 T cell receptor beta chains from one specimen sequenced in a study of T cell repertoires in cytomegalovirus infection. TCRdb re-analysed the reads in MiXCR, keeping a single row per CDR3 protein. Of 450,000 to 600,000 distinct CDR3 sequences in the sample, approximately 11% were seen once. Material for sequencing was PBMCs. All receptors derive from a human donor in good health (CMV status not recorded). Some clones in this sample may be carry-over from other donors' samples.

The table lists this clonotype with many counts. The chain links TRBV9 to TRBJ2-7; D assignment may be TRBD1 or TRBD2 (6 bases each). V gave up 4 bases and J gave up 6 bases, with 17 bases separating them. Germline CDR1 is SGDLS and CDR2 is YYNGEE. This CDR3 has 14 residues. This CDR3 is CASSWGASSGEQYF. Here the CDR3 DNA reads TGTGCCAGCAGCTGGGGGGCTAGTAGTGGCGAGCAGTACTTC.

This clonotype appeared once. The chain has TRBV7-9 and TRBJ2-1; TRBD2 might be the D (5 bases). Trimming took 4 bases from V and 7 from J, leaving 17 bases between them. Germline lookup yields CDR1 SEHNR and CDR2 FQNEAQ (reference sequence). CDR3 length equals 15 residues. This CDR3 reads CASSWVVGELNEQFF. Here the CDR3 DNA reads TGTGCCAGCAGCTGGGTGGTCGGGGAGTTGAATGAGCAGTTCTTC.

This clonotype has a count of ten or more. V gene TRBV28 combines with J gene TRBJ2-2; a weak D match, TRBD1 (6 bases). Trimming pared 7 bases from V and 0 bases from J, leaving 12 bases between. Germline V gives CDR1 MDHEN, CDR2 SYDVKM. The CDR3 sequence is 15 residues long. CDR3 bases: TGTGCCAGCACCCGAGGGGGACCGAACACCGGGGAGCTGTTTTTT. The encoded protein is CASTRGGPNTGELFF.

This clonotype showed up many times. The genes are TRBV6-5 and TRBJ1-2; 8 nucleotides line up with TRBD1. The CDR3 covers 13 residues. Germline V gene data show CDR1 as MNHEY and CDR2 as SVGAGI. With V trimmed by 6 bases and J by 7 bases, 7 bases remained unmatched. CDR3 in amino acids: CASSPQGARGYTF. The CDR3 bases are TGTGCCAGCAGCCCTCAGGGGGCGCGTGGCTACACCTTC.

V and J are TRBV5-6 and TRBJ2-7; the D call may be TRBD1 or TRBD2 (5 bases each). V was pared by 3 bases and J by 2 bases, with 15 bases between. The CDR3 contains 15 residues. Germline CDR1 is SGHDT and CDR2 is YYEEEE. This chain's CDR3 is CASSSRPGDPYEQYF. DNA of the CDR3: TGTGCCAGCAGCTCCCGCCCCGGGGACCCCTACGAGCAGTACTTC.

The V gene is TRBV15, the J gene TRBJ2-7, with 14 bases fitting TRBD2. CDR3 length: 14 amino acids. Germline trimming cut 5 bases from V and 5 bases from J; bases unmatched to any gene: 2. CDR1 LNHNV and CDR2 YYDKDF come from the germline V gene (reference sequence). CDR3 loop: CATSGGLAGDEQYF. The DNA for the CDR3 is TGTGCCACCAGCGGGGGACTAGCGGGAGACGAGCAGTACTTC.

V gene TRBV2 combines with J gene TRBJ2-1; D tentatively fits TRBD1 or TRBD2 (5 bases each). The CDR3 is 15 amino acids. CDR1 and CDR2 from the germline V gene are SNHLY and FYNNEI. Trimming took 7 bases from V and 2 from J, leaving 15 bases between them. The CDR3 nucleotides read TGTGCCAGCATCGAAGGGGACGGTACCTACAATGAGCAGTTCTTC. It encodes CASIEGDGTYNEQFF.

This clonotype occurred a few times. This chain connects TRBV27 to TRBJ1-4; tentatively, D is TRBD1 (6 bases). CDR1 is MNHEY and CDR2 is SMNVEV in the germline V gene (reference sequence). V lost 2 bases, J lost 8 bases, and 12 bases lay in between. The CDR3 spans 14 residues. The DNA of the CDR3 is TGTGCCAGCAGTTTACAACAGGGAGAGGAAAAACTGTTTTTT. Protein: CASSLQQGEEKLFF.

This clonotype has more than one count but fewer than ten. The J gene is TRBJ2-2, the V gene TRBV5-1, with D tentatively TRBD1 (5 bases). CDR3 length: 12 amino acids. Trimming took off 4 bases at V and 9 bases at J, with 10 bases between the two ends. Germline-derived CDR1 and CDR2 are SGHRS and YFSETQ. CDR3 nucleotide sequence: TGCGCCAGCAGCCAGGGTACTTGGGAGCTGTTTTTT. This encodes CASSQGTWELFF.

This clonotype was detected many times. The chain is built from TRBV7-2 and TRBJ1-1; weak D call: TRBD1 (5 bases). Germline V gene data show CDR1 as SGHTA and CDR2 as FQGNSA. V was trimmed by 8 bases and J by 6 bases, leaving 25 bases between them. There are 16 residues in the CDR3. CDR3 sequence reads: CASAKGWGEPGSEAFF. The CDR3 DNA follows: TGTGCCAGCGCAAAAGGCTGGGGGGAACCGGGTTCTGAAGCTTTCTTT.

A remark on this clonotype: The CDR3 ends on some other residue instead of the conserved phenylalanine or tryptophan, so this is likely a read error. The V gene is TRBV30, the J gene TRBJ2-4; no clear D. The length of the CDR3 is 13 residues. V lost 1 base and J lost 0, with 4 bases in between. Germline V gives CDR1 GTSNPN, CDR2 SVGIG (reference sequence). CDR3 sequence: CAWSGLAKNIQYL. The DNA for the CDR3 is TGTGCCTGGAGTGGACTAGCCAAAAACATTCAGTACCTC.

There are a few counts of this clonotype. The rearrangement joins TRBV18 to TRBJ1-5; D call uncertain. The CDR3 consists of 14 residues. The V gene lost 3 bases and the J gene lost 6 bases, with 12 bases spanning the gap. The V gene's germline CDR1 is KGHSH and CDR2 LQKENI. The CDR3 nucleotides are TGTGCCAGCTCACCCGGGATAGACTTTCAGCCCCAGCATTTT. It codes for CASSPGIDFQPQHF.

In its sample, this clonotype was seen many times. The V and J genes are TRBV7-2 and TRBJ1-4, with D perhaps TRBD1 (5 bases). The CDR3 is made up of 16 amino acids. Germline CDR1 and CDR2: SGHTA and FQGNSA. The V and J ends lost 3 bases and 5 bases respectively, with 16 bases between them. The CDR3 DNA reads TGTGCCAGCAGCTTTCGGGACGGATCTCTAAATGAAAAACTGTTTTTT. Translating gives CASSFRDGSLNEKLFF.

This clonotype was found many times. The genes are TRBV4-2 and TRBJ2-5, with D perhaps TRBD1 or TRBD2 (6 bases each). The ends were cut back, 1 base at V and 2 bases at J, with 8 bases in the middle. Germline V gene sequence: CDR1 LGHNA, CDR2 YNFKEQ. The CDR3 is 14 residues long. The CDR3 DNA reads as TGTGCCAGCAGCCAAGGGAGGGGGCAAGAGACCCAGTACTTC. Translating gives CASSQGRGQETQYF.

The chain uses TRBV6-2 or TRBV6-3 and TRBJ2-4; 10 bases match TRBD1. Trimming cost V 4 bases and J 0 bases; bases outside gene matches: 6. The CDR3 extends over 17 amino acids. Germline assignment: CDR1 MNHEY and CDR2 SVGEGT. CDR3 in amino acids: CASSLAGTGVAKNIQYF. CDR3 DNA: TGTGCCAGCAGTTTGGCCGGGACAGGGGTAGCCAAAAACATTCAGTACTTC.

This clonotype was detected many times. The V call is TRBV12-3 or TRBV12-4, the J call TRBJ2-5; 12 bases are shared with TRBD2. V lost 6 bases, J lost 4 bases, and 9 bases stayed unmatched. There are 16 residues in the CDR3. The CDR3 region has the DNA TGTGCCAGCAGCCCGGACCCACTAGCGGGAGGAGAGACCCAGTACTTC. Protein: CASSPDPLAGGETQYF.

This clonotype showed up many times. This rearrangement joins TRBV7-2 to TRBJ2-7; maybe TRBD1 (7 bases). V gave up 4 bases and J gave up 7 bases, with 17 bases separating them. Germline CDR1 and CDR2: SGHTA and FQGNSA. CDR3 length: 14 residues. CDR3 in DNA: TGTGCCAGCAGCTCCTGGAGGGGGCGTGAAGAGCAGTACTTC. Its protein product is CASSSWRGREEQYF. Supplemented by reference TRBV7-2 and TRBJ2-7, the full variable domain reads GAGVSQSPSNKVTEKGKDVELRCDPISGHTALYWYRQSLGQGLEFLIYFQGNSAPDKSGLPSDRFSAERTGGSVSTLTIQRTQQEDSAVYLCASSSWRGREEQYFGPGTRLTVT.

This clonotype turned up a few times. The V gene is TRBV19, the J gene TRBJ2-7; D not certain. This CDR3 is 13 amino acids long. Germline loops: CDR1 LNHDA, CDR2 SQIVND (reference sequence). The ends were cut back, 1 base at V and 2 bases at J, with 6 bases in the middle. As DNA, the CDR3 is TGTGCCAGTAGTATAGCCCAGACCTACGAGCAGTACTTC. Encoded protein: CASSIAQTYEQYF.

This clonotype was detected ten times or more. CDR3 residues: CASSLEDSLGDEQFF. In DNA, the CDR3 is TGTGCCAGCAGTCTAGAAGACTCCCTAGGGGATGAGCAGTTCTTC. The chain joins TRBV28 to TRBJ2-1, with a weak D call TRBD1 (5 bases). The V end was cut by 5 bases, the J end by 8 bases, with 19 bases between. Germline V gene sequence: CDR1 MDHEN, CDR2 SYDVKM. The CDR3 length is 15 residues.

This clonotype appeared many times. CDR3 residues: CASSLVTLNTEAFF. In DNA form, the CDR3 reads TGTGCCAGCAGCTTAGTGACACTCAACACTGAAGCTTTCTTT. The V and J genes are TRBV7-2 and TRBJ1-1; D call uncertain. The V end was cut by 1 base, the J end by 2 bases, with 8 bases between. Per the germline V gene, CDR1 is SGHTA and CDR2 is FQGNSA. CDR3 length equals 14 residues.

The chain is built from TRBV4-1 and TRBJ1-6; D remains unclear. Germline CDR1 reads MGHRA; CDR2 reads YSYEKL. The CDR3 totals 16 residues. V was cut by 0 bases and J by 9 bases, with 15 bases left in between. The CDR3, as DNA: TGCGCCAGCAGCCAAGATGGTCGGCCTTCGGGTTCACCCCTCCACTTT. It is translated as CASSQDGRPSGSPLHF.

V usage is TRBV2 and J usage is TRBJ2-5; 14 bases match TRBD2. Trimming cost V 7 bases and J 3 bases; bases outside gene matches: 7. From germline, CDR1 is SNHLY and CDR2 FYNNEI. The CDR3 totals 16 residues. CDR3 nucleotides: TGTGCCAGCACCGGACTAGCGGGGGGCGAGGAAGAGACCCAGTACTTC. Protein product: CASTGLAGGEEETQYF.

This clonotype was counted ten times or more. This chain connects TRBV3-1 to TRBJ1-1; TRBD1 is a possible D gene (5 bases). Germline V CDR1 and CDR2: LGHDT, YNNKEL (reference sequence). Between the trimmed V and J ends, which lost 0 bases and 1 base, there was a span of 6 bases. CDR3 size: 14 residues. CDR3 coding DNA: TGTGCCAGCAGCCAAGATCAGGGGAACACTGAAGCTTTCTTT. Translated, it gives CASSQDQGNTEAFF.

The genes are TRBV3-1 and TRBJ2-5; possibly TRBD1 for D (6 bases). The CDR3 has 15 amino acids. Germline V gene sequence: CDR1 LGHDT, CDR2 YNNKEL (reference sequence). Trimming shortened V by 4 bases and J by 5 bases, and 17 bases separated the two germline ends. The DNA for the CDR3 is TGTGCCAGCAGCCCGCATTCAGGGACACGGGAGACCCAGTACTTC. Protein: CASSPHSGTRETQYF.

This clonotype was counted ten times or more. V and J are TRBV14 and TRBJ2-2; possible D gene TRBD1, 6 bases. The V gene lost 5 bases and the J gene lost 1 base, with 11 bases spanning the gap. The CDR3 is 15 amino acids. Germline V gene lookup returns CDR1 SGHDN and CDR2 FVKESK. As DNA, the CDR3 is TGTGCCAGCAGCTCGGCCAGGGGGAACACCGGGGAGCTGTTTTTT. It encodes CASSSARGNTGELFF. Full variable domain (rest looked up from reference TRBV14 and TRBJ2-2): EAGVTQFPSHSVIEKGQTVTLRCDPISGHDNLYWYRRVMGKEIKFLLHFVKESKQDESGMPNNRFLAERTGGTYSTLKVQPAELEDSGVYFCASSSARGNTGELFFGEGSRLTVL.

The sample holds many counts of this clonotype. A junction boundary mismatches the germline segment, possibly from a read error. The chain joins TRBV12-3 or TRBV12-4 to TRBJ1-1; no reliable D call. The CDR3 is 13 residues long. The chain's CDR3 is CASSRTGNTEAFF. DNA of the CDR3: TGCGCCAGCAGCAGAACGGGGAACACTGAAGCTTTCTTT.

This clonotype came up a few times. V and J are TRBV12-3 or TRBV12-4 and TRBJ2-1, with a weak D call TRBD2 (6 bases). The length of the CDR3 is 15 residues. The germline V and J ends were trimmed by 5 bases and 2 bases, with 13 bases remaining between them. The chain's CDR3 is CASSPPPGAYNEQFF. The CDR3 DNA reads as TGTGCCAGCAGTCCCCCCCCGGGAGCCTACAATGAGCAGTTCTTC.

This clonotype was picked up a small number of times. The chain uses TRBV3-1 and TRBJ2-2; 8 bases line up with TRBD1. Germline trimming cut 6 bases from V and 5 bases from J; bases unmatched to any gene: 8. CDR1 and CDR2 from the germline V gene are LGHDT and YNNKEL (reference sequence). The CDR3 loop spans 15 amino acids. DNA of the CDR3: TGTGCCAGCAGAAGACAGGGGCTTGGGACCGGGGAGCTGTTTTTT. As protein: CASRRQGLGTGELFF.

The chain links TRBV2 to TRBJ2-7; D is unresolved. V dropped 3 bases and J dropped 4 bases, with 4 bases sitting between them. Germline lookup yields CDR1 SNHLY and CDR2 FYNNEI. The CDR3 consists of 11 residues. For the CDR3, the DNA is TGTGCCAGCAGTGACCAGTACGAGCAGTACTTC. Translated, it gives CASSDQYEQYF.